These 28 T cell receptor beta chains share one sample of origin, sequenced in a study of blood T cell repertoires in COVID-19. The protocol was immunoSEQ multiplex PCR, while the TCRdb copy is restricted to in-frame clones and leaves out a portion. Of approximately 170,000 clones in the sample, about 85% were seen once. The material sequenced was PBMCs or T cells enriched from blood (not recorded which). The receptors originated from a woman aged 45 to 65 who had recovered from COVID-19.

CDR3 in DNA: TGTGCCAGCGCCCAGGGGCCTGAAAAACTGTTTTTT. It translates to CASAQGPEKLFF. J is TRBJ1-4 and V is TRBV2, with D possibly matching TRBD1 (6 bases). Per the germline V gene, CDR1 is SNHLY and CDR2 is FYNNEI. Trimming removed 8 bases from V and 7 bases from J, with 11 bases in between. The CDR3 is made up of 12 amino acids.

The chain links TRBV7-2 to TRBJ1-4; D not resolved. The germline V and J ends were trimmed by 1 base and 2 bases, with 8 bases remaining between them. The CDR3 sequence is 15 residues long. Germline CDR1 is SGHTA and CDR2 is FQGNSA. The CDR3 sequence is CASSLGLATNEKLFF. The CDR3 nucleotides read TGTGCCAGCAGCTTAGGGTTAGCGACTAATGAAAAACTGTTTTTT.

The chain couples TRBV5-5 to TRBJ1-4, with D possibly matching TRBD1 (5 bases). Germline values: CDR1 SGHKS, CDR2 YYEKEE (reference sequence). The length of the CDR3 is 16 residues. Trimming shortened V by 0 bases and J by 1 base, and 10 bases separated the two germline ends. CDR3 nucleotide sequence: TGTGCCAGCAGCTTGGGGGCGCAGGGAACTAATGAAAAACTGTTTTTT. Protein: CASSLGAQGTNEKLFF.

This clone turned up a few times. The chain couples TRBV5-4 to TRBJ2-1; 12 bases match TRBD2. The CDR3 is 13 residues long. With 4 bases clipped from V and 9 bases from J, the junction kept 2 bases outside the gene matches. The germline V gene encodes CDR1 SGHNT and CDR2 YYREEE (reference sequence). The CDR3: CASSRGLAGEQFF. As DNA, the CDR3 is TGTGCCAGCAGCAGGGGACTAGCGGGTGAGCAGTTCTTC.

The V and J genes are TRBV7-3 and TRBJ1-1; D is ambiguous. Trimming shortened V by 4 bases and J by 0 bases, and 6 bases separated the two germline ends. The CDR3 totals 13 residues. CDR1 SGHTA and CDR2 FQGTGA come from the germline V gene. The CDR3 reads CASSSTLNTEAFF. In nucleotides, the CDR3 is TGTGCCAGCAGCTCGACTCTGAACACTGAAGCTTTCTTT. Looking up the rest from reference TRBV7-3 and TRBJ1-1 gives the full variable domain: GAGVSQTPSNKVTEKGKYVELRCDPISGHTALYWYRQSLGQGPEFLIYFQGTGAADDSGLPNDRFFAVRPEGSVSTLKIQRTERGDSAVYLCASSSTLNTEAFFGQGTRLTVV.

The V and J genes are TRBV19 and TRBJ1-4; 7 bases align to TRBD1. The CDR3 runs to 14 residues. J gave up 3 bases and V 4 bases, and 2 bases lay outside the gene matches. Germline V CDR1 and CDR2: LNHDA, SQIVND (reference sequence). The CDR3 DNA reads TGTGCCAGTAGTACCACAGGGGCTAATGAAAAACTGTTTTTT. Translated: CASSTTGANEKLFF.

This chain links TRBV5-1 with TRBJ1-5, with a possible D match to TRBD1 (5 bases). V gave up 1 base and J gave up 5 bases, with 7 bases separating them. The CDR3 spans 13 residues. In germline, CDR1 is SGHRS, CDR2 YFSETQ. The CDR3: CASSLKGDQPQHF. Written as DNA, the CDR3 is TGCGCCAGCAGCTTGAAAGGGGATCAGCCCCAGCATTTT.

This sequence joins TRBV5-4 and TRBJ1-2, with D possibly TRBD1 on 6 matching bases. The V end lost 2 bases, the J end lost 2 bases, and 16 bases lay between the germline ends. CDR3 length: 16 amino acids. Looked up from germline, CDR1 is SGHNT and CDR2 is YYREEE (reference sequence). The CDR3, as DNA: TGTGCCAGCAGCTTTGGTATAACAGGGAGCAACTATGGCTACACCTTC. Amino acid sequence: CASSFGITGSNYGYTF.

J is TRBJ2-2 and V is TRBV7-2; a possible D gene is TRBD1 (5 bases). Germline assignment: CDR1 SGHTA and CDR2 FQGNSA. Deletions cut 2 bases from V and 2 bases from J, with 15 bases between. CDR3 length: 17 amino acids. Here the CDR3 DNA reads TGTGCCAGCAGCTTATATCCAGGGTCGATAAACACCGGGGAGCTGTTTTTT. Its translation is CASSLYPGSINTGELFF.

The chain carries TRBV2 and TRBJ1-2; maybe TRBD1 (5 bases). The length of the CDR3 is 12 residues. CDR1 and CDR2 (germline): SNHLY, FYNNEI. Trimming shortened V by 2 bases and J by 7 bases, and 8 bases separated the two germline ends. The DNA for the CDR3 is TGTGCCAGCAGTGAATGGGGGGGTGGCTACACCTTC. It encodes CASSEWGGGYTF.

This clone was counted only a few times. Here the CDR3 DNA reads TGTGCCATCAATACGGCCTGGACAAGATCCTACGAGCAGTACTTC. The encoded protein is CAINTAWTRSYEQYF. The gene calls are TRBV27 and TRBJ2-7; D is possibly TRBD1 (5 bases). Germline loops: CDR1 MNHEY, CDR2 SMNVEV (reference sequence). Trimming shortened V by 10 bases and J by 1 base, and 20 bases separated the two germline ends. The CDR3 runs to 15 residues.

The chain recombines TRBV6-6 with TRBJ1-6, with a weak D call TRBD1 (5 bases). Trimming shortened V by 8 bases and J by 5 bases, and 16 bases separated the two germline ends. The length of the CDR3 is 15 residues. Germline V lookup: CDR1 MNHNY, CDR2 SVGAGI (reference sequence). The CDR3 is CASRESGVDNSPLHF. CDR3 sequence (DNA): TGTGCCAGCCGCGAATCGGGGGTTGATAATTCACCCCTCCACTTT.

The chain joins TRBV2 to TRBJ1-2; 9 nucleotides align to TRBD1. CDR3 size: 18 residues. In germline, CDR1 is SNHLY, CDR2 FYNNEI. With V trimmed by 6 bases and J by 0 bases, 14 bases remained unmatched. This CDR3 is CASRSAGQGTIANYGYTF. For the CDR3, the DNA is TGTGCCAGCAGATCTGCCGGACAGGGGACCATAGCTAACTATGGCTACACCTTC.

This chain links TRBV18 with TRBJ1-1; the D gene is possibly TRBD1 (6 bases). CDR1 is KGHSH, CDR2 LQKENI, per germline. Trimming stripped 2 bases from V and 6 bases from J, with 10 bases between. The CDR3 has 13 residues. In nucleotides, the CDR3 is TGTGCCAGCTCACCAGGGGGCAGGGCTGAAGCTTTCTTT. Its translation is CASSPGGRAEAFF.

The gene calls are TRBV11-2 and TRBJ1-1, with D possibly being TRBD1 (5 bases). This CDR3 comprises 14 residues. V dropped 1 base and J dropped 4 bases, with 10 bases sitting between them. Germline values: CDR1 SGHAT, CDR2 FQNNGV. CDR3 sequence: CASSLAGYGTEAFF. The CDR3 bases are TGTGCCAGCAGCTTAGCAGGGTATGGCACTGAAGCTTTCTTT.

This clone is medium-sized by share. The chain carries TRBV28 and TRBJ2-3; TRBD1 matches at 10 bases. V trimming: 5 bases; J trimming: 1 base; junction bases outside the gene matches: 6. This CDR3 is built from 16 residues. Germline assignment: CDR1 MDHEN and CDR2 SYDVKM. The CDR3 DNA reads TGTGCCAGCAGTGGGACAGGGGTGTGGGGCACAGATACGCAGTATTTT. It yields the protein CASSGTGVWGTDTQYF.

In this sample, this clone turned up a few times. This sequence joins TRBV5-1 and TRBJ2-2; tentative D call: TRBD1 (6 bases). Germline CDR1 reads SGHRS; CDR2 reads YFSETQ. The CDR3 totals 14 residues. Trimming pared 5 bases from V and 4 bases from J, leaving 12 bases between. Written as DNA, the CDR3 is TGCGCCAGCAGTTACAGGGTAGGCACCGGGGAGCTGTTTTTT. It specifies CASSYRVGTGELFF.

The rearrangement uses TRBV9 and TRBJ2-3, with D possibly being TRBD1 (6 bases). Germline V CDR1 and CDR2: SGDLS, YYNGEE. V lost 4 bases and J lost 2, with 20 bases in between. The CDR3 is 17 amino acids. As DNA, the CDR3 is TGTGCCAGCAGCCCAACCCCGGGACACGACTTCACAGATACGCAGTATTTT. It is translated as CASSPTPGHDFTDTQYF.

The V and J genes are TRBV5-5 and TRBJ2-5; 10 bases align to TRBD2. Germline V lookup: CDR1 SGHKS, CDR2 YYEKEE (reference sequence). This CDR3 comprises 14 residues. J was trimmed by 4 bases and V by 0 bases; bases with no gene match: 0. The CDR3 region is CASSLGLAGETQYF. The CDR3 DNA reads TGTGCCAGCAGCTTGGGACTAGCGGGAGAGACCCAGTACTTC.

The chain is built from TRBV7-2 and TRBJ1-3, with 8 bases that match TRBD1. The CDR3 runs to 13 residues. V lost 5 bases, J lost 9 bases, and 6 bases stayed unmatched. CDR1 and CDR2 from the germline V gene are SGHTA and FQGNSA. CDR3 amino acids: CASSPRQGITIYF. Here the CDR3 DNA reads TGTGCCAGCAGCCCCCGACAGGGGATCACCATATATTTT.

The chain combines TRBV14 with TRBJ1-3; tentative D call: TRBD1 (5 bases). The CDR3 spans 13 residues. Trimming took off 3 bases at V and 9 bases at J, with 12 bases between the two ends. The germline V gene has CDR1 SGHDN and CDR2 FVKESK. This chain's CDR3 is CASSHGGARTIYF. The CDR3 nucleotides are TGTGCCAGCAGCCACGGTGGGGCGCGCACCATATATTTT.

V and J are TRBV5-8 and TRBJ2-7, with D perhaps TRBD2 (6 bases). The germline gives CDR1 SGHTS, CDR2 YDEGEE. Trimming removed 2 bases at V and 3 bases at J, with 12 bases between. The CDR3 spans 14 residues. Here the CDR3 DNA reads TGTGCCAGCAGCTTTCTCGCCGGGGGCTACGAGCAGTACTTC. Translated, it gives CASSFLAGGYEQYF. The full variable domain, its missing parts supplied by reference TRBV5-8 and TRBJ2-7, is EAGVTQSPTHLIKTRGQQATLRCSPISGHTSVYWYQQALGLGLQFLLWYDEGEERNRGNFPPRFSGRQFPNYSSELNVNALELEDSALYLCASSFLAGGYEQYFGPGTRLTVT.

J is TRBJ2-2 and V is TRBV5-6; D perhaps matches TRBD1 (6 bases). Trimming pared 4 bases from V and 5 bases from J, leaving 12 bases between. Germline V gene data show CDR1 as SGHDT and CDR2 as YYEEEE. The CDR3 contains 14 residues. The CDR3, as DNA: TGTGCCAGCAGCCACGGGACAATTACCGGGGAGCTGTTTTTT. This encodes CASSHGTITGELFF. The full variable domain, completed using reference TRBV5-6 and TRBJ2-2, is DAGVTQSPTHLIKTRGQQVTLRCSPKSGHDTVSWYQQALGQGPQFIFQYYEEEERQRGNFPDRFSGHQFPNYSSELNVNALLLGDSALYLCASSHGTITGELFFGEGSRLTVL.

V and J are TRBV5-4 and TRBJ2-7; 7 nucleotides align to TRBD1. This CDR3 region has 13 residues. The V and J ends lost 4 bases and 3 bases, in that order; junction bases with no gene match: 4. Germline CDR1 SGHNT, CDR2 YYREEE (reference sequence). The DNA for the CDR3 is TGTGCCAGCAGCGCTGGACAGGACTACGAGCAGTACTTC. Its protein product is CASSAGQDYEQYF.

This rearrangement joins TRBV29-1 to TRBJ1-2, with unresolved D. The CDR3 sequence is 14 residues long. The ends were cut back, 4 bases at V and 2 bases at J, with 14 bases in the middle. Germline lookup yields CDR1 SQVTM and CDR2 ANQGSEA. CDR3 sequence (DNA): TGCAGCGTTGGGGTGGGAGCTACGAACTATGGCTACACCTTC. This sequence encodes CSVGVGATNYGYTF.

The rearrangement uses TRBV10-3 and TRBJ2-1, with 7 bases matching TRBD2. The CDR3 sequence is 11 residues long. The V and J ends lost 9 bases and 8 bases, in that order; junction bases with no gene match: 4. Germline CDR1 ENHRY, CDR2 SYGVKD. As DNA, the CDR3 is TGTGCCATTAAAGGGAGGGATGAGCAGTTCTTC. Amino acids: CAIKGRDEQFF.

The genes are TRBV11-2 and TRBJ2-7, with a weak D call TRBD1 (6 bases). V was trimmed by 2 bases and J by 5 bases, leaving 13 bases between them. The germline CDR1 and CDR2 sequences are SGHAT and FQNNGV. The CDR3 contains 14 residues. The CDR3 here is CASSLRLQGHEQYF. CDR3 coding DNA: TGTGCCAGCAGCTTAAGGTTACAGGGCCACGAGCAGTACTTC.

The table lists this clone with a count of one. The rearrangement uses TRBV3-1 (or the pseudogene TRBV3-2) and TRBJ2-1, with 11 bases lining up with TRBD2. V shed 1 base and J 9 bases; nucleotides not matched to a gene: 2. The CDR3 is made up of 14 amino acids. Per the germline V gene, CDR1 is LGHDT and CDR2 is YNNKEL (reference sequence). The CDR3 DNA is TGTGCCAGCAGCCAAGGACTAGCGGGAAGTGAGCAGTTCTTC. Translation gives CASSQGLAGSEQFF.